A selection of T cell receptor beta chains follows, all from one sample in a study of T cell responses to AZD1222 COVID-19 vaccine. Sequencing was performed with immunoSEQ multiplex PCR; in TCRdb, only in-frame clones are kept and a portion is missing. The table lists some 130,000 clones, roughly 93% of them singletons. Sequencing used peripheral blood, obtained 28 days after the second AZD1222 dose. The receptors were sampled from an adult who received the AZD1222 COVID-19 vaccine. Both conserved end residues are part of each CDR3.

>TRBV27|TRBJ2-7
CASSRDRVRYEQYF
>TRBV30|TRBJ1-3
CAWSGLIAGSGNTIYF
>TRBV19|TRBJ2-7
CASSIGVFYEQYF
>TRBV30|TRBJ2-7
CAWSDSSYEQYF
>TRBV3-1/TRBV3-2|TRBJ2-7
CASSQIGEPTYEQYF
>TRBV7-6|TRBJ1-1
CASSLGQIMVTEAFF
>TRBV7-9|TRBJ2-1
CASSLLAGSSNEQFF
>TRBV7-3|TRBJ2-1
CASSPSGGPNNEQFF
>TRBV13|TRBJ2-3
CASSPTSDTQYF
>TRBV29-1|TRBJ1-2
CSVATGYGYTF
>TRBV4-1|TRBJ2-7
CASSQRLAGGQEYEQYF